The clone carrying this TCR beta chain was detected many times. Germline assignment: CDR1 SGHRS and CDR2 YFSETQ. Unmatched junction bases numbered 5, after V lost 0 bases and J lost 4 bases. CDR3 length equals 15 residues. This specimen belongs to a study of T cells after yellow fever vaccination. Each CDR3 protein is one row after TCRdb ran MiXCR on the 5' RACE reads. The table shows about 220,000 distinct CDR3 sequences, with roughly 3% occurring only once. This TCR was recovered from a man younger than 35 who received the YFV17D yellow fever vaccine. The chain joins TRBV5-1 to TRBJ2-7; TRBD1 matches at 9 bases. Sequences were derived from CD4+ T cells sorted from PBMCs, sampled 10 days after the yellow fever booster vaccination. CDR3 DNA sequence: TGCGCCAGCAGCTTGGCGACAGGGGGAGGATACGAGCAGTACTTC. Translating it yields CASSLATGGGYEQYF.